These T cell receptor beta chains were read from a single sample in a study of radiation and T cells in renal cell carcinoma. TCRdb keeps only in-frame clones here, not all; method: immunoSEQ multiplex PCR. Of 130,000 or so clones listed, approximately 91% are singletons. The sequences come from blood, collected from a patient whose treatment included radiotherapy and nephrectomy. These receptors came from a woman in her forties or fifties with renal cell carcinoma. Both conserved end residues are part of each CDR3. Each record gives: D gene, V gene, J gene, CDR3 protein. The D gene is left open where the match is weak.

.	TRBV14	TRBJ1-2	CASSQVGQGGYTF
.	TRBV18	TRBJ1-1	CASSPFTFDTEAFF
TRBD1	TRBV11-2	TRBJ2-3	CASSLVGQGARADTQYF
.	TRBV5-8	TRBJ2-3	CASSLETGADTQYF
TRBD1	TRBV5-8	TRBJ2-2	CASSLGGGPTGELFF
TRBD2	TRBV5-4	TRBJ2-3	CASTLGGASGRDTQYF
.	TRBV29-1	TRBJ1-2	CSVGGTTYGYTF
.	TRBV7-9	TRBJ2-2	CASSFAAGTISGELFF
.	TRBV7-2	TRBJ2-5	CASSLGGVRETQYF
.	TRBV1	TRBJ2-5	CTSSQERGDSRETQYF
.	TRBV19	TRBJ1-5	CASSIQGRQPQHF
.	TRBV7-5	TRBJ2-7	CARSFSVRDRGYEQYF
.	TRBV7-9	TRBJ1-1	CASSLVGRGRWNQAFF
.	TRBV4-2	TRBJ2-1	CASSRTSSSSYNEQFF
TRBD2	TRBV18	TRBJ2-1	CASSGTNNEQFF
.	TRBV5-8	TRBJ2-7	CASSDLLYEQYF
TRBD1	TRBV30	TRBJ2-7	CAWANRGTGEQYF
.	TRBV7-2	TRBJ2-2	CASSLTQGKAGELFF
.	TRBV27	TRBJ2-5	CASSLWQTPETQYF
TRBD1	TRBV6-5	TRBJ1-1	CASSYSGGGTEAFF
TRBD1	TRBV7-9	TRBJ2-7	CASSRQGPYEQYF
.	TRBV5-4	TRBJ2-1	CASSRGDNEQFF
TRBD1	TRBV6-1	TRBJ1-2	CASSEQGGNGGYTF
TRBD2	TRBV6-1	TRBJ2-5	CASSEGLAGGQETQYF
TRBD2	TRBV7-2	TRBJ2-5	CASSLPAGGQETQYF
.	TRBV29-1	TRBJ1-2	CSVQQGSYGYTF
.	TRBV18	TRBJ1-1	CASSPKVATDNTEAFF
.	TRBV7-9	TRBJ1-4	CASSDTNREEREKLFF
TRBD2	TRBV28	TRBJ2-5	CASSLAAGQETQYF
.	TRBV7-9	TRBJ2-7	CASSPGSYEQYF
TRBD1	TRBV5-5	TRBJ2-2	CASSLEVYGTGYTGELFF
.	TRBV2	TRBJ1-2	CAGFRFRDGYTF
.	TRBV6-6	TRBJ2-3	CASSQRSTDTQYF
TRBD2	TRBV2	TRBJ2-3	CASRAGTSGGLRDTQYF
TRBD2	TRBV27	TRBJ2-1	CASRRRTSGGLAENEQFF
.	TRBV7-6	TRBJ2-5	CASSFAPAETQYF
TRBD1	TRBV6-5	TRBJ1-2	CASSATGTYGYTF
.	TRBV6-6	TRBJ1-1	CASSPMRLQTEAFF
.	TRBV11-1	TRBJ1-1	CASSLGQMNTEAFF
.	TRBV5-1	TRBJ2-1	CASSYAGTRYNEQFF
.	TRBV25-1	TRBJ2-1	CASSERDNEQFF
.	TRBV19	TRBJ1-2	CASSASGIGYTF
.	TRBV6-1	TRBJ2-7	CATTNNEYEQYF
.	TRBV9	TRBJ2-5	CASSVAIQETQYF
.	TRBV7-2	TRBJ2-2	CASSLVRNTGELFF
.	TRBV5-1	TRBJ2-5	CASRRGRPETQYF
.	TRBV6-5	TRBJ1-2	CASSSSRGYTF
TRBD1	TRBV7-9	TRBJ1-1	CASSLGDRENTEAFF
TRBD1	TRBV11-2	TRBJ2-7	CASSSPTLPGQGAHEQYF
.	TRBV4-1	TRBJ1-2	CASSPDTRTNYGYTF
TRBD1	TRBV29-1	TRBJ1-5	CSVSQGGSEQPQHF
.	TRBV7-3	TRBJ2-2	CASSFTNTGELFF
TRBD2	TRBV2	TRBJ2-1	CASIAGGPYNEQFF
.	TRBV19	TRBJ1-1	CASTDPGTTIPNTEAFF
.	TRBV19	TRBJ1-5	CASRTGRNQPQHF